Reported below is one T cell receptor (beta chain). Its antigen remains unknown. This sample was included in a study of blood T cells in healthy people across ages. In the study overall: Template switching captured about one barcoded beta molecule per two T cells.

Per germline, CDR1 LGHNA and CDR2 YSLEER. The CDR3 extends over 15 amino acids. Trimming stripped 4 bases from V and 2 bases from J, with 15 bases between. Study conclusions and caveats: Diversity of TCR beta correlated strongly with naive T cell percentage. CMV infection status of these donors was not known.

With a J-beta primer mix and a sample-barcoded 5' primer, a second PCR ran roughly 6 to 11 cycles. The study obtained at least 3 million CDR3-containing paired-end reads from every sample. TCRdb reprocessed the 5' RACE reads with MiXCR, giving one entry per CDR3 protein. The sample lists 1,500,000 or so distinct CDR3 sequences, roughly 60% occurring once. Sequencing was carried out using blood. The receptor was derived from a man between 18 and 29 years old in good health. The chain carries TRBV4-3 and TRBJ2-7, with D tentatively TRBD2 (6 bases). CDR3 coding DNA: TGCGCCAGCAGCCTAAGTCGGGAGAGAACCTACGAGCAGTACTTC. Residues: CASSLSRERTYEQYF.